Listed here are 25 T cell receptor beta chains from one sample, sequenced in a study of cytomegalovirus exposure and HLA in healthy donors. Repertoires were generated with immunoSEQ multiplex PCR, while TCRdb's copy carries only in-frame clones and drops some. The repertoire holds hundreds of thousands of clones, with more than 75% as singletons. The sequenced sample consisted of PBMCs. Receptor source: a man younger than 30 in good health and CMV-seropositive.

This rearrangement joins TRBV30 to TRBJ1-2, with D perhaps TRBD1 (5 bases). This CDR3 has 14 amino acids. Germline V lookup: CDR1 GTSNPN, CDR2 SVGIG (reference sequence). V was trimmed by 5 bases and J by 3 bases, leaving 16 bases between them. The CDR3 loop reads CAWVPGIPHYGYTF. CDR3 DNA sequence: TGTGCCTGGGTTCCAGGGATCCCCCACTATGGCTACACCTTC.

The V gene is TRBV27, the J gene TRBJ2-1; 12 bases agree with TRBD2. The V gene's germline CDR1 is MNHEY and CDR2 SMNVEV (reference sequence). Trimming cost V 3 bases and J 9 bases; bases outside gene matches: 9. This CDR3 has 16 residues. The DNA of the CDR3 is TGTGCCAGCAGTTTCGGTTGGCTAGCGGGAGGGCCTGAGCAGTTCTTC. This codes for CASSFGWLAGGPEQFF.

The V call is TRBV6-6, the J call TRBJ1-5, with D hard to call. This CDR3 region has 16 residues. Germline lookup yields CDR1 MNHNY and CDR2 SVGAGI (reference sequence). Trimming took 6 bases from V and 0 from J, leaving 15 bases between them. In DNA, the CDR3 is TGTGCCAGCAGCCCAATGGGCCTTAATAGCAATCAGCCCCAGCATTTT. It is translated as CASSPMGLNSNQPQHF.

The rearrangement links TRBV6-5 to TRBJ1-2; 10 bases match TRBD1. This CDR3 contains 14 residues. Unmatched junction bases numbered 8, after V lost 5 bases and J lost 8 bases. Germline-derived CDR1 and CDR2 are MNHEY and SVGAGI. The CDR3 nucleotides are TGTGCCAGCAGTCGGGACAGGGGCGCTCGGGGCTACACCTTC. Translated: CASSRDRGARGYTF.

The chain links TRBV7-8 to TRBJ2-7; maybe TRBD2 (6 bases). The ends were cut back, 1 base at V and 6 bases at J, with 10 bases in the middle. Germline CDR1 SGHVS, CDR2 FQNEAQ. This CDR3 region has 13 residues. The chain's CDR3 is CASSLVGGTEQYF. CDR3 sequence (DNA): TGTGCCAGCAGCTTAGTCGGGGGAACCGAGCAGTACTTC.

The chain has TRBV29-1 and TRBJ2-7; the match to TRBD1 covers 7 bases. The ends lost 7 bases at V and 3 bases at J; junction bases unmatched: 9. The CDR3 covers 13 residues. Germline V gene data show CDR1 as SQVTM and CDR2 as ANQGSEA. CDR3 nucleotide sequence: TGCAGCGCCGCTGGGGGACAGATCTACGAGCAGTACTTC. This encodes CSAAGGQIYEQYF.

The chain links TRBV27 to TRBJ1-1; D uncertain. The V end was cut by 2 bases, the J end by 1 base, with 14 bases between. The germline V gene encodes CDR1 MNHEY and CDR2 SMNVEV (reference sequence). This CDR3 contains 16 residues. In nucleotides, the CDR3 is TGTGCCAGCAGTTTAGACCGCAGGACTACGAACACTGAAGCTTTCTTT. Amino acid sequence: CASSLDRRTTNTEAFF.

This chain uses TRBV5-1 with TRBJ1-1, with D unresolved. Per the germline V gene, CDR1 is SGHRS and CDR2 is YFSETQ. Trimming pared 0 bases from V and 4 bases from J, leaving 7 bases between. The CDR3 contains 13 residues. CDR3: CASSLESRTEAFF. The CDR3 nucleotides read TGCGCCAGCAGCTTGGAGAGTCGCACTGAAGCTTTCTTT.

This clone has a single count. The rearrangement links TRBV27 to TRBJ2-1; TRBD1 matches at 8 bases. The CDR3 is made up of 13 amino acids. Losses at the gene ends were 6 bases for V and 8 bases for J; bases not matched to a gene: 6. Germline V CDR1 and CDR2: MNHEY, SMNVEV (reference sequence). The CDR3 coding sequence is TGTGCCAGCAGATTGCAGGGGGCCGATGAGCAGTTCTTC. As protein: CASRLQGADEQFF.

This clone has a handful of counts. J is TRBJ2-7 and V is TRBV27, with 7 bases matching TRBD1. The V and J ends lost 3 bases and 6 bases, in that order; junction bases with no gene match: 14. Germline V CDR1 and CDR2: MNHEY, SMNVEV (reference sequence). The CDR3 consists of 16 residues. CDR3 in DNA: TGTGCCAGCAGTTTTAAACAGGGGACGCTATCTAGCGAGCAGTACTTC. Translating gives CASSFKQGTLSSEQYF.

This chain connects TRBV27 to TRBJ2-1; tentative D call: TRBD2 (7 bases). In germline, CDR1 is MNHEY, CDR2 SMNVEV (reference sequence). V was clipped by 3 bases and J by 6 bases, with 18 bases between them. The CDR3 covers 16 residues. CDR3 DNA sequence: TGTGCCAGCAGTTTCATGGCGGGGGCGTTGTCCAATGAGCAGTTCTTC. Translated: CASSFMAGALSNEQFF.

This clone appeared once. The rearrangement links TRBV27 to TRBJ2-1; D remains ambiguous. Germline V gene data show CDR1 as MNHEY and CDR2 as SMNVEV (reference sequence). CDR3 length: 14 amino acids. With 3 bases removed from V and 8 bases from J, the gap between germline ends came to 14 bases. The CDR3: CASSFGVATHEQFF. The CDR3, as DNA: TGTGCCAGCAGTTTTGGGGTGGCTACACATGAGCAGTTCTTC.

The chain combines TRBV5-4 with TRBJ1-2; TRBD1 aligns across 8 bases. V was clipped by 4 bases and J by 4 bases; unmatched bases: 6. This CDR3 has 14 residues. Germline V CDR1 and CDR2: SGHNT, YYREEE (reference sequence). CDR3 region: CASSAAGTGYGYTF. For the CDR3, the DNA is TGTGCCAGCAGCGCGGCCGGGACAGGCTATGGCTACACCTTC.

The rearrangement uses TRBV5-6 and TRBJ2-7; either TRBD1 or TRBD2 may supply D (5 bases each). V was shortened by 1 base and J by 6 bases, with 14 bases between the two germline ends. Germline CDR1 reads SGHDT; CDR2 reads YYEEEE. CDR3 length: 14 residues. The CDR3 sequence: CASSLPGADGEQYF. CDR3 nucleotide sequence: TGTGCCAGCAGCTTGCCCGGGGCGGACGGCGAGCAGTACTTC.

This chain connects TRBV5-8 to TRBJ2-2, with D perhaps matching TRBD1 (7 bases). Germline V lookup: CDR1 SGHTS, CDR2 YDEGEE. V gave up 4 bases and J gave up 5 bases, with 12 bases separating them. The CDR3 is made up of 14 amino acids. CDR3 amino acids: CASSTEGATGELFF. CDR3 in DNA: TGTGCCAGCAGCACGGAGGGGGCGACCGGGGAGCTGTTTTTT.

V gene TRBV6-5 combines with J gene TRBJ1-2, with D possibly being TRBD1 (5 bases). The CDR3 is 16 amino acids. Between the trimmed V and J ends, which lost 2 bases and 4 bases, there was a span of 17 bases. Germline V gene lookup returns CDR1 MNHEY and CDR2 SVGAGI. CDR3 nucleotides: TGTGCCAGCAGTTACCGCCTCGACAGCGGGGGCTATGGCTACACCTTC. This codes for CASSYRLDSGGYGYTF.

V gene TRBV25-1 combines with J gene TRBJ2-1; D gene unclear. Germline values: CDR1 MGHDK, CDR2 SYGVNS. The CDR3 spans 12 residues. V lost 4 bases and J lost 6, with 7 bases in between. For the CDR3, the DNA is TGTGCCAGCAGTGGCATCCTCAATGAGCAGTTCTTC. Its protein product is CASSGILNEQFF.

The chain recombines TRBV25-1 with TRBJ2-1; 10 bases align to TRBD2. CDR3 size: 18 residues. CDR1 and CDR2 from the germline V gene are MGHDK and SYGVNS. Losses at the gene ends were 0 bases for V and 10 bases for J; bases not matched to a gene: 15. CDR3 DNA: TGTGCCAGCAGTGAATATAGTGTCGGGAGCGGGAGGGCCGGGGAGCAGTTCTTC. Translation: CASSEYSVGSGRAGEQFF.

CDR3 sequence (DNA): TGTGCCAGCAGCTTACTAGAGCAGTTACACGAGCAGTACTTC. This gives the protein CASSLLEQLHEQYF. The gene calls are TRBV7-9 and TRBJ2-7; D not resolved. V dropped 2 bases and J dropped 5 bases, with 13 bases sitting between them. The germline CDR1 and CDR2 sequences are SEHNR and FQNEAQ (reference sequence). The CDR3 sequence is 14 residues long.

V usage is TRBV28 and J usage is TRBJ1-5; the D is unclear. The V and J ends lost 6 bases and 7 bases respectively, with 16 bases between them. The CDR3 is 14 amino acids. Germline CDR1 is MDHEN and CDR2 is SYDVKM. Here the CDR3 reads CASRIGRRRQPQHF. The DNA for the CDR3 is TGTGCCAGCAGAATAGGACGAAGGCGACAGCCCCAGCATTTT.

The rearrangement links TRBV7-9 to TRBJ2-1; D may be TRBD2 (6 bases). V was cut by 2 bases and J by 9 bases, with 17 bases left in between. Germline CDR1 reads SEHNR; CDR2 reads FQNEAQ (reference sequence). The CDR3 runs to 15 residues. The CDR3 is CASSLHTGTVGEQFF. The CDR3 DNA is TGTGCCAGCAGCTTACATACCGGGACTGTGGGTGAGCAGTTCTTC.

The rearrangement links TRBV6-6 to TRBJ1-1, with unresolved D. Germline assignment: CDR1 MNHNY and CDR2 SVGAGI (reference sequence). V was cut by 5 bases and J by 4 bases, with 14 bases left in between. The CDR3 covers 14 residues. The CDR3 DNA reads as TGTGCCAGCAGTAAGGACGATTTTGGCACTGAAGCTTTCTTT. This encodes CASSKDDFGTEAFF.

J is TRBJ1-2 and V is TRBV5-1; 9 bases are shared with TRBD1. Germline V gene lookup returns CDR1 SGHRS and CDR2 YFSETQ. The CDR3 spans 16 residues. With V trimmed by 4 bases and J by 6 bases, 13 bases remained unmatched. The CDR3 spells CASSPRYGQGINGYTF. CDR3 sequence (DNA): TGCGCCAGCAGCCCTCGCTACGGACAGGGGATCAATGGCTACACCTTC.

J is TRBJ2-1 and V is TRBV2; no firm D call. This CDR3 comprises 13 residues. The V end was cut by 7 bases, the J end by 2 bases, with 9 bases between. Germline V lookup: CDR1 SNHLY, CDR2 FYNNEI. The CDR3 sequence: CASTRWAYNEQFF. DNA of the CDR3: TGTGCCAGCACCCGGTGGGCCTACAATGAGCAGTTCTTC.

This sequence joins TRBV5-1 and TRBJ2-5; a weak D match, TRBD2 (6 bases). CDR1 is SGHRS, CDR2 YFSETQ, per germline. Deletions cut 0 bases from V and 5 bases from J, with 17 bases between. This CDR3 region has 16 residues. CDR3 residues: CASSLDIGGAGETQYF. CDR3 nucleotides: TGCGCCAGCAGCTTGGATATTGGGGGTGCGGGGGAGACCCAGTACTTC. Looking up the rest from reference TRBV5-1 and TRBJ2-5 gives the full variable domain: KAGVTQTPRYLIKTRGQQVTLSCSPISGHRSVSWYQQTPGQGLQFLFEYFSETQRNKGNFPGRFSGRQFSNSRSEMNVSTLELGDSALYLCASSLDIGGAGETQYFGPGTRLLVL.